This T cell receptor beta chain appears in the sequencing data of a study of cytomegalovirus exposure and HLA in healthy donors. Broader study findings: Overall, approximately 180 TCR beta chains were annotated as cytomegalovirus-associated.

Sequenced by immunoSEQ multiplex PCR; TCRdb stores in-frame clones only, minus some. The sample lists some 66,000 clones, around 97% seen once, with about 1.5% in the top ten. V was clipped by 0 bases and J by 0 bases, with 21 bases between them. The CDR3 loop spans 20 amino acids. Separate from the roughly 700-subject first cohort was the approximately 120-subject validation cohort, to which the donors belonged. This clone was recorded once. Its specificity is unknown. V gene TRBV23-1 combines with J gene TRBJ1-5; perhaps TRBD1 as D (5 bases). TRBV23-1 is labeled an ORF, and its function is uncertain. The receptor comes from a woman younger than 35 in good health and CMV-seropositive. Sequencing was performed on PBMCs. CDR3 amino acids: CASSQSCRRAYSYSNQPQHF. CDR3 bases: TGCGCCAGCAGTCAATCGTGTCGCAGGGCTTACTCCTATAGCAATCAGCCCCAGCATTTT.